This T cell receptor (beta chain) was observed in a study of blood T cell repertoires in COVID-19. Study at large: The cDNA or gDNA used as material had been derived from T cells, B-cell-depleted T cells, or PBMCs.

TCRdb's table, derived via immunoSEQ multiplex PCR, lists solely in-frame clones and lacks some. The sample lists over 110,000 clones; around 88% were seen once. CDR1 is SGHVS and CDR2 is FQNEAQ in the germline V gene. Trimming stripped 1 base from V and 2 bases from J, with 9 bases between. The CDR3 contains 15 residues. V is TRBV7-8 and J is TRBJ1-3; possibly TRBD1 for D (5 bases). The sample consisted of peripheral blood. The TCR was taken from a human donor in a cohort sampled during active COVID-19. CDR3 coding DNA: TGTGCCAGCAGCTTAGTCGGGGGGACTGGAAACACCATATATTTT. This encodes CASSLVGGTGNTIYF. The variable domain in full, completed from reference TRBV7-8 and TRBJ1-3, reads GAGVSQSPRYKVAKRGQDVALRCDPISGHVSLFWYQQALGQGPEFLTYFQNEAQLDKSGLPSDRFFAERPEGSVSTLKIQRTQQEDSAVYLCASSLVGGTGNTIYFGEGSWLTVV.